Each of the 30 T cell receptor beta chains below was sequenced from the same sample in a study of identical twins. In TCRdb, the 5' RACE reads were re-called with MiXCR into one record per CDR3 protein. The sample lists 1.5 million to 2 million distinct CDR3 sequences; under 35% were seen once. The sample comprised cord blood. The receptors come from a newborn girl in good health.

This clonotype showed up many times. This chain connects TRBV12-3 or TRBV12-4 to TRBJ2-3; D gene unclear. The CDR3 extends over 14 amino acids. The germline V and J ends were trimmed by 2 bases and 4 bases, with 10 bases remaining between them. The CDR3 spells CASSLPPHADTQYF. For the CDR3, the DNA is TGTGCCAGCAGTTTACCTCCCCACGCAGATACGCAGTATTTT.

The rearrangement uses TRBV29-1 and TRBJ2-1; 11 nucleotides match TRBD2. Per the germline V gene, CDR1 is SQVTM and CDR2 is ANQGSEA. V dropped 6 bases and J dropped 4; count of bases not matched to a gene: 20. CDR3 length: 19 residues. Here the CDR3 reads CSVPHPGLAEGPPYNEQFF. The CDR3 nucleotides read TGCAGCGTCCCCCATCCGGGACTAGCGGAGGGTCCCCCTTACAATGAGCAGTTCTTC.

This chain connects TRBV3-1 to TRBJ2-5; D is tentatively TRBD1 or TRBD2 (5 bases each). V was cut by 4 bases and J by 11 bases, with 14 bases left in between. Germline V gene lookup returns CDR1 LGHDT and CDR2 YNNKEL (reference sequence). The CDR3 covers 12 residues. The CDR3 spells CASSPRDGEQYF. CDR3 sequence (DNA): TGTGCCAGCAGCCCCCGGGACGGAGAGCAGTACTTC.

Regarding this clonotype: A much larger clone sits a single nucleotide away, making a read error possible. The V and J genes are TRBV10-3 and TRBJ2-5; D unresolved. Trimming stripped 4 bases from V and 11 bases from J, with 11 bases between. CDR3 length: 11 amino acids. CDR1 is ENHRY and CDR2 is SYGVKD in the germline V gene. The CDR3 sequence: CAISGDNEQYF. CDR3 DNA: TGTGCCATCAGTGGAGACAATGAGCAGTACTTC.

The table lists this clonotype with a few counts. The rearrangement links TRBV2 to TRBJ2-7, with 8 bases identical to TRBD1. This CDR3 region has 14 residues. Trimming at V came to 7 bases and at J to 2 bases, leaving 7 bases not matched to a gene. In germline, CDR1 is SNHLY, CDR2 FYNNEI. The CDR3 nucleotides are TGTGCCAGCACCGACAGGGGTACCCCCTACGAGCAGTACTTC. Its translation is CASTDRGTPYEQYF.

CDR3 protein: CASNNRLAGGDEQFF. The CDR3 DNA follows: TGTGCCAGCAATAACAGACTAGCGGGAGGCGATGAGCAGTTCTTC. The chain combines TRBV6-5 with TRBJ2-1; 13 bases map to TRBD2. The CDR3 covers 15 residues. V lost 7 bases to trimming and J lost 8 bases; unmatched junction nucleotides: 8. Looked up from germline, CDR1 is MNHEY and CDR2 is SVGAGI.

This clonotype was observed a few times. The genes are TRBV12-3 or TRBV12-4 and TRBJ1-1; D might be TRBD1 (5 bases). The CDR3 runs 13 residues. Trimming left V 4 bases short and J 4 bases short, with 10 bases between. CDR3 bases: TGTGCCAGCAGTTCTTCAGGGAGCACTGAAGCTTTCTTT. The encoded protein is CASSSSGSTEAFF.

This chain joins TRBV29-1 and TRBJ2-3; no clear D. CDR1 and CDR2 from the germline V gene are SQVTM and ANQGSEA. Trimming took off 7 bases at V and 3 bases at J, with 11 bases between the two ends. The CDR3 extends over 12 amino acids. The CDR3 DNA sequence: TGCAGCGGCCAGGTCATGACAGATACGCAGTATTTT. Translation: CSGQVMTDTQYF.

Remarks on this clonotype: Germline and junction disagree at one end, which may indicate a read error. The V and J genes are TRBV6-5 and TRBJ1-2; D is uncertain. The germline V gene encodes CDR1 MNHEY and CDR2 SVGAGI. CDR3 length: 13 amino acids. The chain's CDR3 is CACSYKASTGYTF. CDR3 in DNA: TGTGCCTGCAGTTATAAGGCATCCACGGGCTACACCTTC.

This chain connects TRBV6-6 to TRBJ1-1; a weak D match, TRBD1 (5 bases). V was shortened by 7 bases and J by 4 bases, with 13 bases between the two germline ends. The CDR3 spans 13 residues. Germline V CDR1 and CDR2: MNHNY, SVGAGI (reference sequence). The CDR3 DNA reads TGTGCCAGCAAGGTTATTGGGGCCACTGAAGCTTTCTTT. Its protein is CASKVIGATEAFF.

This clonotype was counted only a few times. This chain connects TRBV5-6 to TRBJ2-1; 8 bases are a match to TRBD1. Trimming at V came to 4 bases and at J to 4 bases, leaving 25 bases not matched to a gene. The CDR3 contains 21 residues. Germline-derived CDR1 and CDR2 are SGHDT and YYEEEE. CDR3 DNA: TGTGCCAGCAGCGCGCCCGGGACAGGAGACTTAGCGGACACAGCATACAATGAGCAGTTCTTC. It encodes CASSAPGTGDLADTAYNEQFF.

This chain connects TRBV6-1 to TRBJ1-1; 10 nucleotides line up with TRBD1. The germline V gene encodes CDR1 MNHNS and CDR2 SASEGT. The CDR3 is 14 residues long. After removal of 5 bases from V and 3 bases from J, the junction contained 3 bases not matched to a gene. The CDR3 nucleotides are TGTGCCAGCAGTTTGGACAGGGGGGACACTGAAGCTTTCTTT. It translates to CASSLDRGDTEAFF.

The CDR3 reads CASSQVGKQYF. The CDR3 nucleotides are TGTGCCAGCAGCCAAGTAGGGAAGCAGTACTTC. The chain carries TRBV14 and TRBJ2-5; D gene uncertain. This CDR3 region has 11 residues. V shed 1 base and J shed 11 bases, with 8 bases lying between them. Germline-derived CDR1 and CDR2 are SGHDN and FVKESK.

The rearrangement links TRBV24-1 to TRBJ1-2; TRBD1 is a possible D gene (6 bases). Between the trimmed V and J ends, which lost 10 bases and 0 bases, there was a span of 11 bases. CDR1 KGHDR and CDR2 SFDVKD come from the germline V gene. This CDR3 region has 13 residues. CDR3 loop: CATQGSPNYGYTF. The CDR3 bases are TGTGCCACACAGGGATCTCCTAACTATGGCTACACCTTC.

The chain is built from TRBV28 and TRBJ1-6; TRBD1 matches 9 bases. There are 16 residues in the CDR3. Germline CDR1 and CDR2: MDHEN and SYDVKM. The trim removed 3 bases at V and 7 bases at J, leaving 7 bases unmatched. CDR3 residues: CASSFPDRGYNSPLHF. CDR3 in DNA: TGTGCCAGCAGTTTCCCGGACAGGGGATACAATTCACCCCTCCACTTT. The full variable domain, in which reference TRBV28 and TRBJ1-6 provide the parts outside the CDR3, is DVKVTQSSRYLVKRTGEKVFLECVQDMDHENMFWYRQDPGLGLRLIYFSYDVKMKEKGDIPEGYSVSREKKERFSLILESASTNQTSMYLCASSFPDRGYNSPLHFGNGTRLTVT.

The V and J genes are TRBV5-6 and TRBJ1-2; 7 positions match TRBD1. This CDR3 has 14 amino acids. Germline trimming cut 4 bases from V and 5 bases from J; bases unmatched to any gene: 8. The V gene's germline CDR1 is SGHDT and CDR2 YYEEEE. CDR3 amino acids: CASSVRDRGYGYTF. CDR3 in DNA: TGTGCCAGCAGCGTCCGGGACAGAGGGTATGGCTACACCTTC.

Turning to this clonotype: This may be a read error: a much more frequent sequence differs by one nucleotide. The chain recombines TRBV10-3 with TRBJ2-5, with D uncertain. V gave up 2 bases and J gave up 11 bases, with 18 bases separating them. The CDR3 spans 14 residues. Germline values: CDR1 ENHRY, CDR2 SYGVKD. The CDR3 DNA reads TGTGCCATCAGTGAGATGACCGATCGGTATGAGCAGTACTTC. Translation: CAISEMTDRYEQYF.

This clonotype showed up just a few times. CDR3 in amino acids: CASSVYHEQYF. As DNA, the CDR3 is TGTGCCAGCAGTGTATACCACGAGCAGTACTTC. The gene calls are TRBV2 and TRBJ2-7; D gene uncertain. The CDR3 is 11 residues long. In germline, CDR1 is SNHLY, CDR2 FYNNEI. The V end was cut by 4 bases, the J end by 5 bases, with 6 bases between. The full variable domain, completed using reference TRBV2 and TRBJ2-7, is EPEVTQTPSHQVTQMGQEVILRCVPISNHLYFYWYRQILGQKVEFLVSFYNNEISEKSEIFDDQFSVERPDGSNFTLKIRSTKLEDSAMYFCASSVYHEQYFGPGTRLTVT.

CDR3 DNA sequence: TGTGCCAGCAGCGGTACAGGGGGCTCTGTCGAGCAGTACTTC. It specifies CASSGTGGSVEQYF. The chain combines TRBV9 with TRBJ2-5, with 9 bases aligning to TRBD1. The J call may be incorrect, as the DNA end agrees better with TRBJ2-7. CDR1 is SGDLS and CDR2 is YYNGEE in the germline V gene. The CDR3 contains 14 residues.

The gene calls are TRBV3-1 and TRBJ1-5; tentative D call: TRBD1 (6 bases). This CDR3 comprises 14 residues. V lost 4 bases, J lost 4 bases, and 11 bases lay in between. CDR1 and CDR2 (germline): LGHDT, YNNKEL (reference sequence). The CDR3, as DNA: TGTGCCAGCAGCCTACAGGGTTGGAATCAGCCCCAGCATTTT. Translating it yields CASSLQGWNQPQHF.

This clonotype was counted between two and nine times. This rearrangement joins TRBV7-9 to TRBJ2-1, with 9 bases that match TRBD1. CDR3 length: 18 amino acids. V lost 7 bases, J lost 1 base, and 14 bases stayed unmatched. Germline V lookup: CDR1 SEHNR, CDR2 FQNEAQ (reference sequence). This CDR3 is CASTLTGGLAVSYNEQFF. DNA for the CDR3: TGTGCCAGCACCCTCACAGGGGGCCTGGCAGTATCCTACAATGAGCAGTTCTTC.

The chain uses TRBV20-1 and TRBJ2-7; no clear D gene. This CDR3 has 15 residues. V lost 2 bases to trimming and J lost 3 bases, with 17 bases between them. Germline V lookup: CDR1 DFQATT, CDR2 SNEGSKA (reference sequence). The CDR3 nucleotides are TGCAGTGCTAGATCCCCCAAGTTGGGGATCTACGAGCAGTACTTC. Amino acids: CSARSPKLGIYEQYF.

This clonotype has just a few counts. The V gene is TRBV4-1, the J gene TRBJ2-7; TRBD2 is a possible D gene (5 bases). The CDR3 is made up of 15 amino acids. Trimming removed 0 bases at V and 0 bases at J, with 9 bases between. The germline V gene encodes CDR1 MGHRA and CDR2 YSYEKL. The CDR3 DNA reads as TGCGCCAGCAGCCAAGATCCGGGGATCTCCTACGAGCAGTACTTC. This translates into CASSQDPGISYEQYF.

The CDR3 here is CASSLTGLLIDRQYF. In DNA, the CDR3 is TGTGCCAGCAGCTTAACGGGACTTCTTATCGATCGGCAGTACTTC. The chain couples TRBV7-2 to TRBJ2-5; TRBD2 might be the D (6 bases). Looked up from germline, CDR1 is SGHTA and CDR2 is FQGNSA. The V and J ends lost 2 bases and 11 bases respectively, with 21 bases between them. This CDR3 spans 15 amino acids.

This clonotype has more than one count but fewer than ten. V usage is TRBV5-1 and J usage is TRBJ2-1; 8 bases line up with TRBD1. The V and J ends lost 0 bases and 1 base, in that order; junction bases with no gene match: 3. The CDR3 is made up of 16 amino acids. Germline CDR1 reads SGHRS; CDR2 reads YFSETQ. The CDR3 loop is CASSLVGQASYNEQFF. The CDR3 region has the DNA TGCGCCAGCAGCTTGGTGGGACAGGCTTCCTACAATGAGCAGTTCTTC.

There are a few counts of this clonotype. The chain links TRBV20-1 to TRBJ2-4, with 8 bases fitting TRBD1. Judging by the DNA end, TRBJ2-7 fits better; the J call may be wrong. Germline assignment: CDR1 DFQATT and CDR2 SNEGSKA (reference sequence). This CDR3 comprises 12 residues. CDR3 nucleotides: TGCAGTGCCGCCCCAGGGGGCCGCGAGCAGTACTTC. As protein: CSAAPGGREQYF.

This clonotype has just a few counts. The rearrangement joins TRBV28 to TRBJ1-5; perhaps TRBD1 as D (5 bases). With 2 bases removed from V and 3 bases from J, the gap between germline ends came to 14 bases. The CDR3 has 16 residues. CDR1 is MDHEN and CDR2 is SYDVKM in the germline V gene. The CDR3 loop is CASSLASTGSNQPQHF. The CDR3 region has the DNA TGTGCCAGCAGTTTAGCTAGCACAGGATCCAATCAGCCCCAGCATTTT.

This clonotype was counted only a few times. The chain couples TRBV10-3 to TRBJ2-5, with D perhaps TRBD2 (5 bases). Germline values: CDR1 ENHRY, CDR2 SYGVKD. CDR3 size: 13 residues. Between the trimmed V and J ends, which lost 3 bases and 2 bases, there was a span of 7 bases. The CDR3 here is CAISEIAQETQYF. The DNA for the CDR3 is TGTGCCATCAGTGAAATAGCGCAAGAGACCCAGTACTTC.

There are many counts of this clonotype. V gene TRBV29-1 combines with J gene TRBJ2-7; TRBD1 aligns across 7 bases. CDR1 and CDR2 from the germline V gene are SQVTM and ANQGSEA. V lost 4 bases to trimming and J lost 6 bases; unmatched junction nucleotides: 3. The length of the CDR3 is 11 residues. The CDR3 DNA follows: TGCAGCGTTGGGGGACAGTTCGAGCAGTACTTC. Translating it yields CSVGGQFEQYF.

This clonotype occurred many times. The CDR3 DNA reads TGTGCCAGCAGTTTAACCCCTCGTCGCACAGATACGCAGTATTTT. Translating gives CASSLTPRRTDTQYF. The rearrangement links TRBV27 to TRBJ2-3; D unclear. The CDR3 has 15 residues. Deletions cut 2 bases from V and 1 base from J, with 10 bases between. The germline gives CDR1 MNHEY, CDR2 SMNVEV (reference sequence).